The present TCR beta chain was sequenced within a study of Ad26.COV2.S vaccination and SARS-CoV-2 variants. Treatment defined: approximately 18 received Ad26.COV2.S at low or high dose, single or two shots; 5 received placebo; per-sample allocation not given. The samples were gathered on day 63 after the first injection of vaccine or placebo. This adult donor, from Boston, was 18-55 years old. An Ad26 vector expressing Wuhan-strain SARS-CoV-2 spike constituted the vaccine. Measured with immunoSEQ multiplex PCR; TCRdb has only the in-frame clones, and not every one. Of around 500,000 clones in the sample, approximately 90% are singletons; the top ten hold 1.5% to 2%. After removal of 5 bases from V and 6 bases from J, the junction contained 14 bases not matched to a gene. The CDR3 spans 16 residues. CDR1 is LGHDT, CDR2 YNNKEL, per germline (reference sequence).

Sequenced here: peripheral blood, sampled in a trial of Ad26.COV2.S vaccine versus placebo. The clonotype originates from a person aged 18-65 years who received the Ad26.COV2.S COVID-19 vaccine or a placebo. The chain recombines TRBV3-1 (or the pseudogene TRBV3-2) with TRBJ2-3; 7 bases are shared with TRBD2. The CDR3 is CASSWMVAGPRDTQYF. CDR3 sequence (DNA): TGTGCCAGCAGCTGGATGGTAGCGGGTCCCAGGGATACGCAGTATTTT.